This T cell receptor (beta chain) was recorded in a study of blood T cell repertoires in COVID-19. Study at large: Nucleic acid was either cDNA or gDNA, and it came from T cells, B-cell-depleted T cells, or PBMCs.

Seattle cases were enrolled at active infection and followed longitudinally. Clones were sequenced by immunoSEQ multiplex PCR, and TCRdb holds only the in-frame ones, with some missing. The sample holds about 170,000 clones, about 92% seen once. CDR1 and CDR2 from the germline V gene are SGHNT and YYREEE (reference sequence). This CDR3 comprises 15 residues. Trimming removed 4 bases from V and 8 bases from J; junction bases left unmatched: 6. The sequenced sample was peripheral blood. This sequence originates from a man under 40 with COVID-19, enrolled during active disease. The rearrangement links TRBV5-4 to TRBJ2-3; TRBD2 agrees at 14 bases. CDR3 bases: TGTGCCAGCAGCCCGGGACTAGCGGGAGATCGTACGCAGTATTTT. It yields the protein CASSPGLAGDRTQYF.